The sample holds one count of the clone carrying this T cell receptor beta chain. Its antigen is not known. Use of 60 Vbeta and 13 Jbeta primers characterized the PCR. Authors' methods: The authors later counted roughly 79 million unique TCR beta chains, 9 million to 12 million of them shared. Libraries were prepared by immunoSEQ multiplex PCR; TCRdb keeps only in-frame clonotypes and omits some of them. Clone size and the V and J calls come from that table; the DNA yielded D and trimming. Among some 70,000 clones, more than 60% were seen once, and the ten largest hold around 15%. This sample was taken from a study of cytomegalovirus exposure and HLA in healthy donors. Overall study results and limits: Roughly uniform depth of sequencing across donors was assumed in presence/absence analyses.

J lost 4 bases, V lost 1 base, and 0 bases had no gene match. The V gene's germline CDR1 is SGHAT and CDR2 FQNNGV. This CDR3 is built from 14 residues. This sequence joins TRBV11-2 and TRBJ2-2, with 7 bases that match TRBD1. The specimen was PBMCs. The receptor was derived from a male donor in good health and CMV-seropositive. The CDR3 DNA is TGTGCCAGCAGCTTAGGACAGGGCACCGGGGAGCTGTTTTTT. Its translation is CASSLGQGTGELFF.